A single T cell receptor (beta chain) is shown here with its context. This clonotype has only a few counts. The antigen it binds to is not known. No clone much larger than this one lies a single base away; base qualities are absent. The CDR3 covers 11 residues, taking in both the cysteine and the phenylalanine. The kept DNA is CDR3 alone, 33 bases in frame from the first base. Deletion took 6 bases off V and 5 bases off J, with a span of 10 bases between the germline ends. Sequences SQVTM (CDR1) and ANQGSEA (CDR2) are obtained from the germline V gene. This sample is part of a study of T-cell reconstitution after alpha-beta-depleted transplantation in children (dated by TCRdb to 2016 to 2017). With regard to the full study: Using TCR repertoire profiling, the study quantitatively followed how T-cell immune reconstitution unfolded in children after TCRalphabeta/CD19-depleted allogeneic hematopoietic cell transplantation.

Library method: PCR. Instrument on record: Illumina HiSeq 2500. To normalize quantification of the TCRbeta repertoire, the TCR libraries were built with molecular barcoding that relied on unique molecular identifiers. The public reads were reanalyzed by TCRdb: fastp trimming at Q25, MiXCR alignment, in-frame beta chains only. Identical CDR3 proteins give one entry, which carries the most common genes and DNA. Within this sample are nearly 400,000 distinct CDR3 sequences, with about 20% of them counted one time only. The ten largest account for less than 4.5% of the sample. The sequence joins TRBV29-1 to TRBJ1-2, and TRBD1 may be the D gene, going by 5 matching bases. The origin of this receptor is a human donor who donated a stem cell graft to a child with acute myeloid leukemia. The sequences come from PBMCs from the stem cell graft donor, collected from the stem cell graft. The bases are TGCAGCGTCGCACAGGAATATGGCTACACCTTC. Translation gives CSVAQEYGYTF.